This T cell receptor (beta chain) was obtained from a study of blood T cell repertoires in COVID-19. In the study overall: Whether acute or convalescent, the COVID-19 samples came from the United States, Italy and Spain.

Sequenced by immunoSEQ multiplex PCR; TCRdb stores in-frame clones only, minus some. The data contain roughly 110,000 clones, 75% to 85% of them singletons. Germline-derived CDR1 and CDR2 are SGHRS and YFSETQ. The V end lost 5 bases, the J end lost 2 bases, and 15 bases lay between the germline ends. The CDR3 loop spans 15 amino acids. The sequencing input was peripheral blood. This chain links TRBV5-1 with TRBJ2-3; D is undetermined. This receptor was obtained from a man between 65 and 85 years old with acute or convalescent COVID-19. CDR3 in amino acids: CASRLTLRITDTQYF. The CDR3, as DNA: TGCGCCAGCAGACTAACTCTTCGTATCACAGATACGCAGTATTTT.